These T cell receptor beta chains were read from a single sample in a study of regulatory T cells in long-lasting Graves disease. TCRdb fed the multiplex PCR reads into MiXCR, producing one record per CDR3 protein. Of under 500,000 distinct CDR3 sequences listed, under 25% were seen once; the top ten hold approximately 8%. Source: peripheral blood mononuclear cells (PBMCs), taken when the disease was refractory, from a patient treated with antithyroid drugs. The receptors were sampled from a female donor with Graves disease. Each CDR3 is given with its conserved first and last residue. Fields, in order: V gene, J gene, clone size, D gene, CDR3 DNA, CDR3 protein. D genes are given only for firm matches. The size of a clone is reported for some rows only, either as once, few or many, or as a class for expanded clones.

v_gene: TRBV20-1
j_gene: TRBJ2-5
abundance: many
d_gene: -
CDR3nt: TGCAGTGCTACCCTTGACAGGTGGAGGGAGACCCAGTACTTC
CDR3aa: CSATLDRWRETQYF

v_gene: TRBV7-7
j_gene: TRBJ2-2
abundance: few
d_gene: TRBD2
CDR3nt: TGTGCTAGCAGCTCCCACCCCAGCGGGAGTGCCGGGGAGCTGTTTTTT
CDR3aa: CASSSHPSGSAGELFF

v_gene: TRBV6-5
j_gene: TRBJ1-2
abundance: few
d_gene: TRBD1
CDR3nt: TGTGCCAGCAGTTACCACGGAGGGGGCGGCTACACCTTC
CDR3aa: CASSYHGGGGYTF

v_gene: TRBV7-8
j_gene: TRBJ2-3
abundance: few
d_gene: TRBD2
CDR3nt: TGTGCCAGCAGCCCCCTTCCTAGCGGGAGCCCAGATACGCAGTATTTT
CDR3aa: CASSPLPSGSPDTQYF

v_gene: TRBV20-1
j_gene: TRBJ1-5
abundance: many
d_gene: -
CDR3nt: TGCAGTGCTTCACGGGGTATCAATCAGCCCCAGCATTTT
CDR3aa: CSASRGINQPQHF

v_gene: TRBV5-1
j_gene: TRBJ1-2
abundance: many
d_gene: TRBD1
CDR3nt: TGCGCCAGCAGTTCGGGACAGGGTTCGGTAACGTTCAACTATGGCTACACCTTC
CDR3aa: CASSSGQGSVTFNYGYTF

v_gene: TRBV10-3
j_gene: TRBJ2-4
abundance: -
d_gene: -
CDR3nt: TGTGCCATCAGTGATGGGGTGGCCAAAAACATTCAGTACTTC
CDR3aa: CAISDGVAKNIQYF

v_gene: TRBV11-2
j_gene: TRBJ2-7
abundance: -
d_gene: TRBD1
CDR3nt: TGTGCCAGCACCGGGACAGGGGTGGACGAGCAGTACTTC
CDR3aa: CASTGTGVDEQYF

v_gene: TRBV9
j_gene: TRBJ1-4
abundance: few
d_gene: TRBD1
CDR3nt: TGTGCCAGCAGCGTAGCCGGACAGGCTGGCGAAAAACTGTTTTTT
CDR3aa: CASSVAGQAGEKLFF

v_gene: TRBV5-1
j_gene: TRBJ2-7
abundance: many
d_gene: -
CDR3nt: TGCGCCAGCAGTTTGGGGGGGGGACAATCCTACGAGCAGTACTTC
CDR3aa: CASSLGGGQSYEQYF

v_gene: TRBV19
j_gene: TRBJ1-5
abundance: -
d_gene: -
CDR3nt: TGTGCCAGTAGTATGGGACATAGGAATCAGCCCCAGCATTTT
CDR3aa: CASSMGHRNQPQHF

v_gene: TRBV6-1
j_gene: TRBJ2-7
abundance: few
d_gene: TRBD2
CDR3nt: TGTGCCAGCATACCGCTAGCGGGAGGCTCCTACGAGCAGTACTTC
CDR3aa: CASIPLAGGSYEQYF

v_gene: TRBV20-1
j_gene: TRBJ1-4
abundance: many
d_gene: TRBD1
CDR3nt: TGCAGTGCTCCGGACAGGGATGGTGAAAAACTGTTTTTT
CDR3aa: CSAPDRDGEKLFF

v_gene: TRBV6-2/TRBV6-3
j_gene: TRBJ1-1
abundance: few
d_gene: -
CDR3nt: TGTGCCAGCAGTTACTCGAGACGGGACACTGAAGCTTTCTTT
CDR3aa: CASSYSRRDTEAFF

v_gene: TRBV24-1
j_gene: TRBJ2-7
abundance: many
d_gene: -
CDR3nt: TGTGCCACCAGGCAGGACCCACCCTACTACGAGCAGTACTTC
CDR3aa: CATRQDPPYYEQYF

v_gene: TRBV28
j_gene: TRBJ1-1
abundance: many
d_gene: -
CDR3nt: TGTGCCAGCGGTACATTACCTGAAGCTTTCTTT
CDR3aa: CASGTLPEAFF

v_gene: TRBV28
j_gene: TRBJ1-5
abundance: many
d_gene: -
CDR3nt: TGTGCCAGCTCTAATCCGGGAGTACAATTTAATCAGCCCCAGCATTTT
CDR3aa: CASSNPGVQFNQPQHF

v_gene: TRBV6-2/TRBV6-3
j_gene: TRBJ2-4
abundance: many
d_gene: TRBD1
CDR3nt: TGTGCCAGCAGTTACCCACAGGGGTCGGCCAAAAACATTCAGTACTTC
CDR3aa: CASSYPQGSAKNIQYF

v_gene: TRBV2
j_gene: TRBJ2-7
abundance: many
d_gene: -
CDR3nt: TGTGCCAGCAGGGATACCAGGGCGGGCCCACATTTTTACGAGCAGTACTTC
CDR3aa: CASRDTRAGPHFYEQYF

v_gene: TRBV12-3/TRBV12-4
j_gene: TRBJ1-2
abundance: many
d_gene: TRBD1
CDR3nt: TGTGCCAGCAGTTCACCGGGACAGGGGGCGCAAGGCTACACCTTC
CDR3aa: CASSSPGQGAQGYTF

v_gene: TRBV3-1
j_gene: TRBJ1-2
abundance: -
d_gene: TRBD1
CDR3nt: TGTGCCAGCAGCCCCGGACAGGGTCGAGGCTACACCTTC
CDR3aa: CASSPGQGRGYTF

v_gene: TRBV30
j_gene: TRBJ2-7
abundance: few
d_gene: -
CDR3nt: TGTGCCTGGACTCTGGGTGGGACCTCCTACGAGCAGTACTTC
CDR3aa: CAWTLGGTSYEQYF

v_gene: TRBV19
j_gene: TRBJ2-7
abundance: few
d_gene: TRBD2
CDR3nt: TGTGCCAGTAAGCCACTAGCGGGAGTTGGCGAGCAGTACTTC
CDR3aa: CASKPLAGVGEQYF

v_gene: TRBV4-1
j_gene: TRBJ2-5
abundance: -
d_gene: TRBD1
CDR3nt: TGCGCCAGCAGCCAACAGGGGGAAGGGGAGACCCAGTACTTC
CDR3aa: CASSQQGEGETQYF

v_gene: TRBV5-1
j_gene: TRBJ1-4
abundance: few
d_gene: -
CDR3nt: TGCGCCAGCAGCCCGGGCCCTGCAGGGAGAGGTGAAAAACTGTTTTTT
CDR3aa: CASSPGPAGRGEKLFF

v_gene: TRBV7-8
j_gene: TRBJ2-5
abundance: once
d_gene: TRBD2
CDR3nt: TGTGCCAGCAGCCCCGGGGGGGCCCAAGAGACCCAGTACTTC
CDR3aa: CASSPGGAQETQYF

v_gene: TRBV12-3/TRBV12-4
j_gene: TRBJ1-1
abundance: many
d_gene: -
CDR3nt: TGTGCCAGCACCTGGGGGGGCCCTGAAGCTTTCTTT
CDR3aa: CASTWGGPEAFF

v_gene: TRBV28
j_gene: TRBJ1-2
abundance: many
d_gene: -
CDR3nt: TGTGCCAGCAGTTTTCAGCCTTGGGGTGGCTACACCTTC
CDR3aa: CASSFQPWGGYTF

v_gene: TRBV2
j_gene: TRBJ2-5
abundance: many
d_gene: -
CDR3nt: TGTGCCAGCGCTGGACGAGGAGGAGAGACCCAGTACTTC
CDR3aa: CASAGRGGETQYF

v_gene: TRBV15
j_gene: TRBJ2-7
abundance: many
d_gene: -
CDR3nt: TGTGCCACCAGCAGAGGGTTACGGGGGGCGTGGTACGAGCAGTACTTC
CDR3aa: CATSRGLRGAWYEQYF

v_gene: TRBV30
j_gene: TRBJ2-2
abundance: -
d_gene: -
CDR3nt: TGTGCCTGGAGTGTTAATTTGGGAACCGGGGAGCTGTTTTTT
CDR3aa: CAWSVNLGTGELFF

v_gene: TRBV12-3/TRBV12-4
j_gene: TRBJ2-7
abundance: many
d_gene: TRBD2
CDR3nt: TGTGCCAGCAGTGGCAGTAGCGGGATTCCTCCCTACGAGCAGTACTTC
CDR3aa: CASSGSSGIPPYEQYF

v_gene: TRBV6-1
j_gene: TRBJ1-2
abundance: -
d_gene: TRBD1
CDR3nt: TGTGCCAGCAGCCCAGAGGACAGGTCTAACTATGGCTACACCTTC
CDR3aa: CASSPEDRSNYGYTF

v_gene: TRBV6-1
j_gene: TRBJ2-2
abundance: few
d_gene: TRBD2
CDR3nt: TGTGCCAGCAGACTACTAGCGGGCCACACCGGGGAGCTGTTTTTT
CDR3aa: CASRLLAGHTGELFF

v_gene: TRBV6-2/TRBV6-3
j_gene: TRBJ2-4
abundance: few
d_gene: -
CDR3nt: TGTGCCAGCAGTTACTCGGGCTCCGAAAACATTCAGTACTTC
CDR3aa: CASSYSGSENIQYF

v_gene: TRBV11-2
j_gene: TRBJ2-1
abundance: few
d_gene: -
CDR3nt: TGTGCCAGCAGCTTAGGCTTTGGCAATGAGCAGTTCTTC
CDR3aa: CASSLGFGNEQFF

v_gene: TRBV13
j_gene: TRBJ2-7
abundance: many
d_gene: -
CDR3nt: TGTGCCAGCAGCTTAGACTTTACGGGGAGGAGGGACGAGCAGTACTTC
CDR3aa: CASSLDFTGRRDEQYF

v_gene: TRBV3-1
j_gene: TRBJ1-2
abundance: -
d_gene: -
CDR3nt: TGTGCCAGCAGCCAAGATCGAAGGGTCGGCTACACCTTC
CDR3aa: CASSQDRRVGYTF

v_gene: TRBV3-1
j_gene: TRBJ2-4
abundance: once
d_gene: TRBD2
CDR3nt: TGTGCCAGCACCCAAAAGGGATTAGCGGGAGCCAAAAACATTCAGTACTTC
CDR3aa: CASTQKGLAGAKNIQYF

v_gene: TRBV6-1
j_gene: TRBJ1-1
abundance: few
d_gene: TRBD1
CDR3nt: TGTGCCAGCAGAGACAGGGGGGCGGGCACTGAAGCTTTCTTT
CDR3aa: CASRDRGAGTEAFF

v_gene: TRBV19
j_gene: TRBJ1-2
abundance: -
d_gene: -
CDR3nt: TGTGCCAGTAGTATGGCAGGAGAGAATGGCTACACCTTC
CDR3aa: CASSMAGENGYTF

v_gene: TRBV18
j_gene: TRBJ1-3
abundance: few
d_gene: -
CDR3nt: TGTGCCAGCTCACCAGTTCGGGACGGCTTCTCTGGAAACACCATATATTTT
CDR3aa: CASSPVRDGFSGNTIYF

v_gene: TRBV6-1
j_gene: TRBJ2-7
abundance: few
d_gene: TRBD1
CDR3nt: TGTGCCAGCAGTAACCGGGACAGTGCCTACGAGCAGTACTTC
CDR3aa: CASSNRDSAYEQYF

v_gene: TRBV6-1
j_gene: TRBJ1-4
abundance: many
d_gene: -
CDR3nt: TGTGCCAGCAGCAGGAGTGCAACTAATGAAAAACTGTTTTTT
CDR3aa: CASSRSATNEKLFF

v_gene: TRBV6-1
j_gene: TRBJ2-5
abundance: many
d_gene: TRBD1
CDR3nt: TGTGCCGGGGGGCGGGGACAGGCCCAAGAGACCCAGTACTTC
CDR3aa: CAGGRGQAQETQYF

v_gene: TRBV10-3
j_gene: TRBJ2-5
abundance: many
d_gene: -
CDR3nt: TGTGCCATCAGTGAGTGGGCCGGACAAGAGACCCAGTACTTC
CDR3aa: CAISEWAGQETQYF

v_gene: TRBV2
j_gene: TRBJ2-3
abundance: once
d_gene: -
CDR3nt: TGTGCCAGCAAAGGGATCGGATACACAGATACGCAGTATTTT
CDR3aa: CASKGIGYTDTQYF